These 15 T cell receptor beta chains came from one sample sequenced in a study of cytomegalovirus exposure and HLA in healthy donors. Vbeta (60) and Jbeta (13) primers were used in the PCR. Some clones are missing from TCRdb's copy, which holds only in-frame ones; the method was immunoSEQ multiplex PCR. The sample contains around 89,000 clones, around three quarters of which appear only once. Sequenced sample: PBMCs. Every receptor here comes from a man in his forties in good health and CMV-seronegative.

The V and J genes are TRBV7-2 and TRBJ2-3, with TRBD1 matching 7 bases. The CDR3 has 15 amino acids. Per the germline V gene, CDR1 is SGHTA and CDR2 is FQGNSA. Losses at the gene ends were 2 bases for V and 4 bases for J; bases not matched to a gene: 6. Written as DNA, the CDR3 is TGTGCCAGCAGCTTACAGGGGGTTCGGGCAGATACGCAGTATTTT. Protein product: CASSLQGVRADTQYF.

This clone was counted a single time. The CDR3 reads CASSQRTGDYEQYF. In DNA form, the CDR3 reads TGCGCCAGCAGCCAAAGGACAGGGGACTACGAGCAGTACTTC. The chain combines TRBV4-1 with TRBJ2-7; 9 bases map to TRBD1. The CDR3 loop spans 14 amino acids. Germline CDR1 reads MGHRA; CDR2 reads YSYEKL. With 2 bases clipped from V and 3 bases from J, the junction kept 2 bases outside the gene matches.

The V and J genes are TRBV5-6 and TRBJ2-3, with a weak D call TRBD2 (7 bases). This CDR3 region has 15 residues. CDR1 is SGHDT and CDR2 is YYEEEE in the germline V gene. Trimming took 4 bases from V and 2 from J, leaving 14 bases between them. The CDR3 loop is CASSGGGLNTDTQYF. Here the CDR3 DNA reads TGTGCCAGCAGCGGGGGGGGGCTTAACACAGATACGCAGTATTTT.

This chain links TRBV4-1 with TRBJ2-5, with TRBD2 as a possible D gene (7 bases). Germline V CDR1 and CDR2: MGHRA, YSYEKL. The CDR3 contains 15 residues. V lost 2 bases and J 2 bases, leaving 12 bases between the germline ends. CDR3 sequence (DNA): TGCGCCAGCAGCCAACCCGGGGGGCAGCAAGAGACCCAGTACTTC. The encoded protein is CASSQPGGQQETQYF.

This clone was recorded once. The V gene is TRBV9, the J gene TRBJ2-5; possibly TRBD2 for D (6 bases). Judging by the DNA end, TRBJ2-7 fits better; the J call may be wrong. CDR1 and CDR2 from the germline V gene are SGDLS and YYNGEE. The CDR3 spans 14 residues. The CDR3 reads CASRAGTQTYEQYF. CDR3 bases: TGTGCCAGCAGAGCCGGGACTCAGACCTACGAGCAGTACTTC.

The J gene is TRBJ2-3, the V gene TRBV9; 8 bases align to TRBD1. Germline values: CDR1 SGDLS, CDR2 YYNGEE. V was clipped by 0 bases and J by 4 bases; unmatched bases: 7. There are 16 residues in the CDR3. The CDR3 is CASSVARTGKADTQYF. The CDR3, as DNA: TGTGCCAGCAGCGTAGCTAGGACAGGGAAGGCAGATACGCAGTATTTT.

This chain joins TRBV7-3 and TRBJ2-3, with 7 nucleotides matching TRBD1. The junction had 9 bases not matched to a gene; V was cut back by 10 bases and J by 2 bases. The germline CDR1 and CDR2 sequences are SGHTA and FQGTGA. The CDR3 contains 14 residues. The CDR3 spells CATTLDRFTDTQYF. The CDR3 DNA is TGTGCCACCACCCTGGACAGGTTCACAGATACGCAGTATTTT.

CDR3 sequence reads: CAITGTGGSYEQYF. CDR3 nucleotides: TGTGCCATTACCGGGACAGGGGGTTCCTACGAGCAGTACTTC. The gene calls are TRBV28 and TRBJ2-7; 11 nucleotides line up with TRBD1. V shed 10 bases and J 1 base; nucleotides not matched to a gene: 6. This CDR3 region has 14 residues. Germline loops: CDR1 MDHEN, CDR2 SYDVKM.

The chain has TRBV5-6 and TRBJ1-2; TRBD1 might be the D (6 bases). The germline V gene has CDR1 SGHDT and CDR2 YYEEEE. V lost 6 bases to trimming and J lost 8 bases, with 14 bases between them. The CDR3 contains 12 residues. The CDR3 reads CASTWAGEGYTF. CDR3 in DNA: TGTGCCAGCACCTGGGCAGGGGAGGGCTACACCTTC.

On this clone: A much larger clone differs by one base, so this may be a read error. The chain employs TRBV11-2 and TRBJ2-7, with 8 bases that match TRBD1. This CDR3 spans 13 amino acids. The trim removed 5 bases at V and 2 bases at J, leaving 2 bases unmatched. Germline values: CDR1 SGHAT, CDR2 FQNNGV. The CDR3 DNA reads TGTGCCAGCAGCGTGGGACAGGCCTACGAGCAGTACTTC. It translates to CASSVGQAYEQYF.

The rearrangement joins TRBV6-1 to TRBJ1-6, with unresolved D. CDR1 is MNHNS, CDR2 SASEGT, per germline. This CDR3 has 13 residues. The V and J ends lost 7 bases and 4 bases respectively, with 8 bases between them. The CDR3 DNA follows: TGTGCCAGCATCGACGGGTATAATTCACCCCTCCACTTT. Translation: CASIDGYNSPLHF.

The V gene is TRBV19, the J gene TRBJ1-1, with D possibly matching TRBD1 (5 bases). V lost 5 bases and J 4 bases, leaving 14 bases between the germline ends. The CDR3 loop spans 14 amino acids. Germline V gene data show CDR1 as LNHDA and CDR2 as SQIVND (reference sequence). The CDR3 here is CASSRGTRGTEAFF. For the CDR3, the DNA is TGTGCCAGTAGTCGGGGGACCCGGGGCACTGAAGCTTTCTTT.

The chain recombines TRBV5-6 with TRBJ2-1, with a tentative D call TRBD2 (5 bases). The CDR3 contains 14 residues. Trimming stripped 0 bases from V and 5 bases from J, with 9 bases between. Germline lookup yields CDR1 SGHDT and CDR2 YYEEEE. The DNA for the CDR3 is TGTGCCAGCAGCTTGGGGCGGGCCCACAATGAGCAGTTCTTC. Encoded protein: CASSLGRAHNEQFF. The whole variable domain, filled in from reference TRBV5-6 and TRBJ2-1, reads DAGVTQSPTHLIKTRGQQVTLRCSPKSGHDTVSWYQQALGQGPQFIFQYYEEEERQRGNFPDRFSGHQFPNYSSELNVNALLLGDSALYLCASSLGRAHNEQFFGPGTRLTVL.

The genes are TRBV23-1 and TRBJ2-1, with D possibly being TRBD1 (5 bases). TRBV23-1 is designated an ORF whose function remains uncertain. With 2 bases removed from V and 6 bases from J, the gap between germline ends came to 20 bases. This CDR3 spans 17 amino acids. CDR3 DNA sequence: TGCGCCAGCAGTCAAATCCCAGGGCCGCAAAACCCCAATGAGCAGTTCTTC. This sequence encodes CASSQIPGPQNPNEQFF.

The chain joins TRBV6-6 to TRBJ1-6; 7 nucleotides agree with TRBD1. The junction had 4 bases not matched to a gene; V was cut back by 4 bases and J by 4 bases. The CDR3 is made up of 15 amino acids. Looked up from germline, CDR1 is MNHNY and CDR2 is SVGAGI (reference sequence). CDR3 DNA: TGTGCCAGCAGTTTCGGGACAGAATATAATTCACCCCTCCACTTT. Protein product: CASSFGTEYNSPLHF.